The T cell receptor (beta chain) under discussion was sequenced for a study of blood T cell repertoires in COVID-19. Study context: Acute-phase and convalescent COVID-19 samples originated in the United States, Italy and Spain. From T cells, B-cell-depleted T cells, or PBMCs came the material, which was cDNA or gDNA.

As originally analysed: Scientists estimated how many nucleated cells there were by amplifying reference gene primers. Using immunoSEQ multiplex PCR, the repertoire was profiled, and TCRdb retains in-frame clones only, with some absent. The V and J calls and clone size come from that table; D and trimming were worked out from the DNA. Counted here are some 150,000 clones, just under 85% occurring once; the ten biggest clones make up about 3%. The CDR3 loop spans 14 amino acids. Germline values: CDR1 SGHTA, CDR2 FQGNSA. V was pared by 3 bases and J by 5 bases, with 4 bases of the junction left unmatched.

The sample comprised peripheral blood. The sequence derives from a woman between 40 and 55 years old with active or convalescent COVID-19. This chain links TRBV7-2 with TRBJ1-1, with 9 nucleotides matching TRBD1. The CDR3 coding sequence is TGTGCCAGCAGCTTCACAGGGGGCAGAACTGAAGCTTTCTTT. Amino acid sequence: CASSFTGGRTEAFF.